This passage covers 26 T cell receptor beta chains from one sample sequenced in a study of blood T cell repertoires in COVID-19. The protocol was immunoSEQ multiplex PCR, while the TCRdb copy is restricted to in-frame clones and leaves out a portion. The sample has fewer than 350,000 clones, more than 80% seen once. Material for sequencing was peripheral blood. The receptors here all came from a woman aged 30 to 39 with COVID-19, enrolled during active disease.

The chain has TRBV18 and TRBJ2-3; TRBD2 matches 11 bases. The CDR3 is 18 amino acids. Germline CDR1 and CDR2: KGHSH and LQKENI. J gave up 4 bases and V 3 bases, and 12 bases lay outside the gene matches. CDR3 DNA sequence: TGTGCCAGCTCACCCTTCGCACTAGCGGGAGCCGAGGCAGATACGCAGTATTTT. It translates to CASSPFALAGAEADTQYF.

The chain couples TRBV5-1 to TRBJ2-3; weak D call: TRBD1 (6 bases). The CDR3 sequence is 15 residues long. The germline V gene encodes CDR1 SGHRS and CDR2 YFSETQ. Trimming stripped 5 bases from V and 4 bases from J, with 17 bases between. CDR3 DNA: TGCGCCAGCAGGGGCGTGGGGGCCTTCTCAGATACGCAGTATTTT. It specifies CASRGVGAFSDTQYF.

The chain carries TRBV5-1 and TRBJ1-2; TRBD1 might be the D (5 bases). Germline assignment: CDR1 SGHRS and CDR2 YFSETQ. Trimming stripped 4 bases from V and 8 bases from J, with 12 bases between. This CDR3 spans 12 amino acids. The CDR3 sequence: CASSLTGEGYTF. Here the CDR3 DNA reads TGCGCCAGCAGCCTCACAGGAGAGGGCTACACCTTC. Based on the CDR3 plus reference TRBV5-1 and TRBJ1-2, the full variable domain is KAGVTQTPRYLIKTRGQQVTLSCSPISGHRSVSWYQQTPGQGLQFLFEYFSETQRNKGNFPGRFSGRQFSNSRSEMNVSTLELGDSALYLCASSLTGEGYTFGSGTRLTVV.

The genes are TRBV20-1 and TRBJ2-5, with TRBD1 as a possible D gene (6 bases). Germline V gene lookup returns CDR1 DFQATT and CDR2 SNEGSKA (reference sequence). The CDR3 contains 11 residues. The V and J ends lost 7 bases and 0 bases respectively, with 6 bases between them. DNA for the CDR3: TGCAGTGGGGACAACCAAGAGACCCAGTACTTC. Translated, it gives CSGDNQETQYF.

The chain combines TRBV18 with TRBJ1-3, with a weak D call TRBD1 (6 bases). Trimming took off 6 bases at V and 10 bases at J, with 22 bases between the two ends. From germline, CDR1 is KGHSH and CDR2 LQKENI. This CDR3 is 15 amino acids long. CDR3 bases: TGTGCCAGCTCGCGGAAGAGTCCCGCTCAGGGGACCATATATTTT. This gives the protein CASSRKSPAQGTIYF.

This clone was recorded only once. V gene TRBV30 combines with J gene TRBJ2-7; 7 bases are a match to TRBD2. Unmatched junction bases numbered 6, after V lost 1 base and J lost 3 bases. Germline V gene sequence: CDR1 GTSNPN, CDR2 SVGIG (reference sequence). This CDR3 comprises 14 residues. CDR3 in amino acids: CAWSARLADYEQYF. DNA of the CDR3: TGTGCCTGGAGTGCCCGGCTAGCGGACTACGAGCAGTACTTC.

The table lists this clone with a count of one. This rearrangement joins TRBV29-1 to TRBJ2-7, with D unclear. CDR1 SQVTM and CDR2 ANQGSEA come from the germline V gene. V was pared by 3 bases and J by 5 bases, with 8 bases between. CDR3 length: 11 residues. The CDR3 DNA reads as TGCAGCGTTGATTCAGGAAACGAGCAGTACTTC. Amino acids: CSVDSGNEQYF.

The chain couples TRBV28 to TRBJ1-5, with a tentative D call TRBD1 (6 bases). The CDR3 length is 16 residues. CDR1 and CDR2 (germline): MDHEN, SYDVKM. V lost 5 bases and J lost 0, with 14 bases in between. The CDR3 DNA sequence: TGTGCCAGCAGTCCGCGGGGAGGGGGTAGCAATCAGCCCCAGCATTTT. Amino acids: CASSPRGGGSNQPQHF.

CDR3 sequence reads: CASNLATGGISEAFF. The CDR3 bases are TGTGCCAGCAACTTAGCGACAGGGGGCATATCTGAAGCTTTCTTT. The chain links TRBV2 to TRBJ1-1, with 10 bases identical to TRBD1. CDR1 is SNHLY and CDR2 is FYNNEI in the germline V gene. With 7 bases clipped from V and 6 bases from J, the junction kept 11 bases outside the gene matches. The CDR3 contains 15 residues.

This clone was observed once. The gene calls are TRBV6-5 and TRBJ1-1, with a possible D match to TRBD1 (6 bases). The CDR3 is 14 residues long. Trimming stripped 5 bases from V and 7 bases from J, with 17 bases between. Germline V gene sequence: CDR1 MNHEY, CDR2 SVGAGI. DNA of the CDR3: TGTGCCAGCAGTCCGGGACATCGTGGGGGTGAAGCTTTCTTT. Its protein is CASSPGHRGGEAFF.

V is TRBV6-5 and J is TRBJ1-2, with D tentatively TRBD1 (6 bases). Germline assignment: CDR1 MNHEY and CDR2 SVGAGI. This CDR3 comprises 15 residues. Trimming took 4 bases from V and 0 from J, leaving 12 bases between them. CDR3 DNA: TGTGCCAGCAGTTCTCCGGGACAAACTAACTATGGCTACACCTTC. This codes for CASSSPGQTNYGYTF.

The chain employs TRBV10-2 and TRBJ1-2, with 8 bases lining up with TRBD1. This CDR3 contains 13 residues. Germline V lookup: CDR1 WSHSY, CDR2 SAAADI. Losses at the gene ends were 4 bases for V and 8 bases for J; bases not matched to a gene: 6. The CDR3 nucleotides read TGCGCCAGCAGTGTTCAGGGGGCTAGGGGCTACACCTTC. This gives the protein CASSVQGARGYTF.

The J gene is TRBJ2-1, the V gene TRBV30; possibly TRBD1 for D (6 bases). Per germline, CDR1 GTSNPN and CDR2 SVGIG (reference sequence). This CDR3 has 14 residues. Trimming left V 2 bases short and J 4 bases short, with 12 bases between. The CDR3 spells CAWSSKGGYNEQFF. CDR3 sequence (DNA): TGTGCCTGGAGTAGTAAAGGGGGTTACAATGAGCAGTTCTTC.

The rearrangement uses TRBV6-6 and TRBJ2-5, with 9 nucleotides matching TRBD2. Per the germline V gene, CDR1 is MNHNY and CDR2 is SVGAGI (reference sequence). The CDR3 contains 15 residues. J gave up 6 bases and V 2 bases, and 7 bases lay outside the gene matches. CDR3 DNA: TGTGCCAGCAGTTACGTTGGGACTAGCAGACAGACCCAGTACTTC. Protein product: CASSYVGTSRQTQYF.

This clone has a handful of counts. The chain carries TRBV7-6 and TRBJ1-3; D may be TRBD1 (6 bases). This CDR3 comprises 17 residues. Germline lookup yields CDR1 SGHVS and CDR2 FNYEAQ. V dropped 4 bases and J dropped 0 bases, with 16 bases sitting between them. The CDR3: CASSSPQGPGSGNTIYF. The CDR3 DNA follows: TGTGCCAGCAGCTCCCCCCAGGGGCCCGGCTCTGGAAACACCATATATTTT.

The chain couples TRBV7-2 to TRBJ2-7; D is possibly TRBD2 (5 bases). V was cut by 3 bases and J by 7 bases, with 19 bases left in between. Germline loops: CDR1 SGHTA, CDR2 FQGNSA. The CDR3 is 15 amino acids. The CDR3 reads CASSFQSGRDGEQYF. CDR3 in DNA: TGTGCCAGCAGCTTCCAAAGCGGCCGGGATGGTGAGCAGTACTTC.

This chain connects TRBV9 to TRBJ1-3; 8 positions match TRBD1. The CDR3 is made up of 18 amino acids. CDR1 is SGDLS, CDR2 YYNGEE, per germline. Trimming took 0 bases from V and 4 from J; bases not matched to a gene: 12. As DNA, the CDR3 is TGTGCCAGCAGCGTAGAGGGGGGACAGGCATTATCCGGAAACACCATATATTTT. Protein sequence: CASSVEGGQALSGNTIYF. The full variable domain, completed using reference TRBV9 and TRBJ1-3, is DSGVTQTPKHLITATGQRVTLRCSPRSGDLSVYWYQQSLDQGLQFLIQYYNGEERAKGNILERFSAQQFPDLHSELNLSSLELGDSALYFCASSVEGGQALSGNTIYFGEGSWLTVV.

The genes are TRBV7-8 and TRBJ1-3; tentative D call: TRBD1 (5 bases). V was pared by 0 bases and J by 5 bases, with 11 bases between. The CDR3 spans 15 residues. CDR1 SGHVS and CDR2 FQNEAQ come from the germline V gene. CDR3 in DNA: TGTGCCAGCAGCTTAGCGGGGCAGCCGAGAAACACCATATATTTT. This gives the protein CASSLAGQPRNTIYF.

This chain connects TRBV7-9 to TRBJ2-1, with TRBD2 matching over 13 bases. The CDR3 loop spans 16 amino acids. From germline, CDR1 is SEHNR and CDR2 FQNEAQ (reference sequence). Losses at the gene ends were 1 base for V and 10 bases for J; bases not matched to a gene: 7. The CDR3 sequence is CASSLVRLAGGEEQFF. DNA of the CDR3: TGTGCCAGCAGCTTAGTCAGACTAGCGGGAGGAGAGGAGCAGTTCTTC.

This chain joins TRBV15 and TRBJ1-1, with TRBD1 matching over 8 bases. J gave up 3 bases and V 0 bases, and 3 bases lay outside the gene matches. This CDR3 region has 15 residues. The germline V gene encodes CDR1 LNHNV and CDR2 YYDKDF (reference sequence). The chain's CDR3 is CATSRDRQGYTEAFF. The CDR3 bases are TGTGCCACCAGCAGAGACCGACAGGGGTACACTGAAGCTTTCTTT.

The chain is built from TRBV10-1 and TRBJ1-1, with 7 nucleotides matching TRBD1. This CDR3 comprises 13 residues. Germline CDR1 is WNHNN and CDR2 is SYGVQD (reference sequence). V was clipped by 8 bases and J by 1 base; unmatched bases: 4. CDR3 sequence reads: CASRDRPNTEAFF. The DNA for the CDR3 is TGCGCCAGCCGGGACAGACCGAACACTGAAGCTTTCTTT.

This chain joins TRBV18 and TRBJ1-3; possibly TRBD1 for D (5 bases). The CDR3 contains 17 residues. V was pared by 5 bases and J by 0 bases, with 17 bases between. Germline V CDR1 and CDR2: KGHSH, LQKENI. The DNA of the CDR3 is TGTGCCAGCTCAAAAGACCCGGGACTGAGCTCTGGAAACACCATATATTTT. Amino acids: CASSKDPGLSSGNTIYF.

This chain joins TRBV2 and TRBJ2-2; 7 bases agree with TRBD2. Germline-derived CDR1 and CDR2 are SNHLY and FYNNEI. V was pared by 3 bases and J by 5 bases, with 9 bases of the junction left unmatched. The CDR3 runs to 16 residues. CDR3 sequence reads: CASSEGGSQVTGELFF. In nucleotides, the CDR3 is TGTGCCAGCAGTGAGGGCGGGAGTCAAGTAACCGGGGAGCTGTTTTTT.

This chain joins TRBV28 and TRBJ1-1, with 10 nucleotides matching TRBD1. V lost 6 bases and J lost 6; bases outside the gene matches: 10. Germline V gene data show CDR1 as MDHEN and CDR2 as SYDVKM. The length of the CDR3 is 15 residues. This chain's CDR3 is CASSPGTGDGAEAFF. The CDR3 nucleotides read TGTGCCAGCAGCCCCGGGACAGGGGATGGGGCTGAAGCTTTCTTT.

The chain employs TRBV11-2 and TRBJ1-6; 8 bases fit TRBD1. After removal of 5 bases from V and 3 bases from J, the junction contained 6 bases not matched to a gene. This CDR3 contains 16 residues. The germline V gene encodes CDR1 SGHAT and CDR2 FQNNGV. The CDR3 protein is CASSRTGSVYNSPLHF. The CDR3, as DNA: TGTGCCAGCAGCCGGACAGGGTCGGTCTATAATTCACCCCTCCACTTT.

This chain uses TRBV30 with TRBJ2-1; 7 positions match TRBD1. V lost 2 bases and J lost 15; bases outside the gene matches: 10. The CDR3 loop spans 12 amino acids. In germline, CDR1 is GTSNPN, CDR2 SVGIG (reference sequence). In DNA form, the CDR3 reads TGTGCCTGGAGTAGCCCAGGGGACAGAATGTTCTTC. Amino acids: CAWSSPGDRMFF.